This TCR beta chain was sequenced during a study of T cell responses to AZD1222 COVID-19 vaccine. About the study: Pooling of second doses given at about 4 or about 12 weeks was done.

CDR3 size: 13 residues. The V and J ends lost 3 bases and 4 bases respectively, with 4 bases between them. Some clones are missing from TCRdb's copy, which holds only in-frame ones; the method was immunoSEQ multiplex PCR. The sample has about 120,000 clones; 88% are singletons. The gene calls are TRBV12-3 or TRBV12-4 and TRBJ1-6; no definite D call. The receptor's source is an adult in good health. The sequences come from peripheral blood, collected on day 0 of AZD1222 vaccination. The CDR3 sequence: CASSLQYNSPLHF. In DNA form, the CDR3 reads TGTGCCAGCAGTTTGCAGTATAATTCACCCCTCCACTTT.